The entry below describes one T cell receptor beta chain. There is no known antigen for this receptor. The input lacks base qualities; no much larger clone sits a single base away. Sample treatment or condition, as interpreted from the label and publication: randomized to nivolumab then ipilimumab (arm A) or the reverse (arm B). Prior DNA-damaging chemotherapy had not been received by any trial patient. Live CD3+CD8+ cells negative for CD19 and CD56 were sorted from thawed PBMCs on a FACS Aria II flow cytometer. Samples came from patients with melanoma in CheckMate 064, a randomized, open-label phase II trial of sequential checkpoint blockade. Leukapheresis was used to collect peripheral blood mononuclear cells, which were then purified with Ficoll-Paque and frozen in human serum with roughly 10% DMSO. Right after sorting, the blood CD3+CD8+ cells were verified to be >95% pure, and DNA extraction followed.

This sample stems from a study of sequential checkpoint blockade in melanoma (dated 2019 in TCRdb). Background for the entire study: In a 1:1 randomization, patients received either first-line nivolumab then ipilimumab (arm A) or ipilimumab then nivolumab (arm B). Both trial sequences were followed by maintenance nivolumab.

Overall study outcomes, separate from this receptor: The model for predicting response that combines TCR metrics with mutation burden needs to be validated in larger, independent patient cohorts.

Reading the germline V gene gives CDR1 SGHDN and CDR2 FVKESK. Trimming at the junction amounts to 2 bases on V and 5 bases on J, and the germline ends lie 13 bases apart. The CDR3 holds 14 amino acids from the cysteine to the phenylalanine. Only the CDR3 region is kept as DNA, spanning 42 bases read in frame from base 1. The immunoSEQ Assay was used to immunosequence TCRbeta CDR3 regions from genomic DNA. Genomic DNA was amplified by bias-controlled multiplex PCR before high-throughput sequencing. The authors' pipeline ran thus. To quantify the absolute abundance of each unique TCRbeta CDR3 region, the sequences were collapsed and filtered. Clonality, defined as 1 minus Pielou's evenness, was calculated using productive rearrangements only. A previously published method was used to identify clones whose frequencies were significantly greater in on-treatment samples than in baseline samples. Held by TCRdb, this immuneACCESS table contains in-frame sequences only and omits some clones. Under half of the omission traces to an unresolved V gene where checked; the cause of the rest is unknown. That table is the source of V, J and clone size, and D and trimming were worked out from the DNA. The sample table contains about 21,000 clones; only one count was recorded for approximately 85% of them. Roughly 56% of the sample lies in the top ten.

The TCR comes from a human donor with melanoma. This specimen consisted of CD8+ T cells sorted from blood (inferred from file names), obtained from a patient given nivolumab and ipilimumab in sequence. The chain was built from TRBV14 and TRBJ2-7; TRBD2 is a possible D gene, resting on 5 matching bases. Read as DNA, the sequence is TGTGCCAGCAGCCAATATCTAGCAAGCCACGAGCAGTACTTC. It codes for CASSQYLASHEQYF.